The T cell receptor (beta chain) under discussion was sequenced for a study of T cell clusters in autoimmune cytopenias. By frequency, this clonotype is medium-sized. The CDR3 consists of 14 residues. The germline CDR1 and CDR2 sequences are SGHAT and FQDESV (reference sequence). One tube held mixed TRB-A and TRB-B primer pools for touch-down PCR. No DNA is given; TCRdb re-called the multiplex PCR reads and lists each CDR3 protein once. Its table records about 3,000 distinct CDR3 sequences. Each sample's input was roughly 250 ng genomic DNA, 35,000 to 40,000 genome equivalents. The sequence derives from a human donor with an autoimmune cytopenia or autoimmune hepatitis (not recorded which). This chain links TRBV11-1 with TRBJ2-2; TCRdb names TRBD2, which stays unverified in the absence of DNA. The sequenced sample was peripheral blood. This CDR3 reads CASSLEGGAGELFF.